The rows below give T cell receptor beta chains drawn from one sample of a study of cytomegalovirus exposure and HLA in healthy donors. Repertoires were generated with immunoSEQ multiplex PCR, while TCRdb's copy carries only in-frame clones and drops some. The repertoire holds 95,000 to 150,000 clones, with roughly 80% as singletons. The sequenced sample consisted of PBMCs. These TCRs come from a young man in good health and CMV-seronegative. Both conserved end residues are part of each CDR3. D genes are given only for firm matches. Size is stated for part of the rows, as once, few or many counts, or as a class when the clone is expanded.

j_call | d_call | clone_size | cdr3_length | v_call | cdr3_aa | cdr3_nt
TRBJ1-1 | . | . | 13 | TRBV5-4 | CASSSSIEAEAFF | TGTGCCAGCAGCTCGTCGATCGAGGCCGAAGCTTTCTTT
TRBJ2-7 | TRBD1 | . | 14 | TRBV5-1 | CASSPPGQWNEQYF | TGCGCCAGCAGCCCCCCGGGACAGTGGAACGAGCAGTACTTC
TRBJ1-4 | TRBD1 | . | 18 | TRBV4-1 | CASSHGTVVLATNEKLFF | TGCGCCAGCAGCCACGGGACAGTCGTCCTTGCAACTAATGAAAAACTGTTTTTT
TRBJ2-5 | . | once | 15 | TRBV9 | CASSPRQGGQETQYF | TGTGCCAGCAGCCCCCGACAGGGAGGCCAAGAGACCCAGTACTTC
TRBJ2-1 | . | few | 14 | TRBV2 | CASSENPLYNEQFF | TGTGCCAGCAGTGAAAACCCCCTATACAATGAGCAGTTCTTC
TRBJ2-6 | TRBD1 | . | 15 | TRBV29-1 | CSVAMTGAGANGLTF | TGCAGCGTTGCCATGACAGGGGCTGGGGCCAACGGCCTGACTTTC
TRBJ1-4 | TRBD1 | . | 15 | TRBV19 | CASSTYRGPNEKLFF | TGTGCCAGTAGTACCTACAGGGGGCCTAATGAAAAACTGTTTTTT
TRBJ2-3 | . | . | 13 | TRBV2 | CASVSVSTDTQYF | TGTGCCAGCGTTTCCGTTTCTACAGATACGCAGTATTTT
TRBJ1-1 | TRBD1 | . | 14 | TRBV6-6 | CASSFQGGGTEAFF | TGTGCCAGCAGTTTTCAGGGGGGTGGCACTGAAGCTTTCTTT
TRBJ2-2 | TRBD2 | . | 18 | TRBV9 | CASSVAFRAGVSPGELFF | TGTGCCAGCAGCGTAGCTTTTCGCGCGGGGGTCTCCCCCGGGGAGCTGTTTTTT